This TCR beta chain was recorded in a study of control samples from healthy donors and cancer patients. This CDR3 has 10 residues. Germline CDR1 reads ENHRY; CDR2 reads SYGVKD. Trimming removed 11 bases from V and 11 bases from J; junction bases left unmatched: 5. The data were produced by immunoSEQ multiplex PCR, yet TCRdb's version contains in-frame clones alone and is incomplete. The sample table sets out roughly 200,000 clones. The source is a young woman in good health. The sample taken for sequencing was blood. The rearrangement links TRBV10-3 to TRBJ2-1; 8 nucleotides line up with TRBD1. CDR3 nucleotide sequence: TGTGCCTCAGGGACAGGCCAGCAGTTCTTC. This codes for CASGTGQQFF.